This TCR beta chain was observed in a study of blood T cells in healthy people across ages. CDR3 length: 13 residues. Germline loops: CDR1 MGHDK, CDR2 SYGVNS. V gave up 2 bases and J gave up 11 bases, with 12 bases separating them. A J-beta primer mix and a sample-barcoded 5' primer were used in a second PCR of roughly 7 to 12 cycles. The authors tagged each cDNA molecule using a template-switch adaptor with 12 random nucleotides. All samples gave at least 2.5 million CDR3-containing paired-end reads. Each CDR3 protein is one row after TCRdb ran MiXCR on the 5' RACE reads. The sample holds about 1.4 million distinct CDR3 sequences, 45% to 70% seen once.

The source material was blood. The V call is TRBV25-1, the J call TRBJ1-4; no clear D. This receptor was identified in a man younger than 35 in good health. The DNA for the CDR3 is TGTGCCAGCAGTGAAGACGGAGAAGGGAAACTGTTTTTT. It is translated as CASSEDGEGKLFF.